This T cell receptor beta chain was captured in a study of CD8 T cells in Susac syndrome. Findings and caveats of the study: The study's TCR sequencing and HLA analysis covered a relatively small number of individuals, and the study acknowledged this.

TCR beta was sequenced from blood CD8+ and CD4+ T cells. CDR3 size: 16 residues. In germline, CDR1 is LGHNA, CDR2 YSLEER. V was pared by 0 bases and J by 9 bases, with 10 bases of the junction left unmatched. Points on this clonotype: Its antigen remains unidentified.

An amount of RNA that ranged from roughly 0.45 to 1 ug was reverse transcribed with random hexamers. immunoSEQ multiplex PCR amplified TCR beta CDR3 across 54 Vbeta, 13 Jbeta. MiXCR, applied by TCRdb to the immunoSEQ multiplex PCR reads, yields one record per CDR3 protein. The sample consists of 130,000 or so distinct CDR3 sequences, about 95% of them appearing once. The sample comprised CD8+ T cells from PBMCs. The source of this sequence is a human donor with Susac syndrome. The chain is built from TRBV4-3 and TRBJ2-1; 8 bases line up with TRBD2. The CDR3 spells CASSQDSGRGGTEQFF. The CDR3 bases are TGCGCCAGCAGCCAAGATTCGGGCCGGGGGGGCACTGAGCAGTTCTTC.